These 25 T cell receptor beta chains came from one sample sequenced in a study of blood T cell repertoires in COVID-19. Data came from immunoSEQ multiplex PCR; TCRdb stores just in-frame clones and leaves some out. The sample includes 150,000 to 200,000 clones, roughly 86% of them seen just once. The sample comprised peripheral blood. The source of these receptors is a man between 65 and 85 years old with acute or convalescent COVID-19.

The chain employs TRBV6-2 or TRBV6-3 and TRBJ2-2; 11 positions match TRBD2. The CDR3 consists of 15 residues. J lost 5 bases, V lost 4 bases, and 3 bases had no gene match. Germline values: CDR1 MNHEY, CDR2 SVGEGT. The DNA for the CDR3 is TGTGCCAGCAGTTCACTAGCGGGGGCTACCGGGGAGCTGTTTTTT. As protein: CASSSLAGATGELFF.

The genes are TRBV5-4 and TRBJ2-7; the D gene is possibly TRBD1 (6 bases). The germline V gene has CDR1 SGHNT and CDR2 YYREEE (reference sequence). V lost 4 bases and J 4 bases, leaving 21 bases between the germline ends. There are 16 residues in the CDR3. This CDR3 reads CASSNPGQKNGYEQYF. In nucleotides, the CDR3 is TGTGCCAGCAGCAATCCGGGACAAAAGAACGGGTACGAGCAGTACTTC.

This clone has a single count. V usage is TRBV30 and J usage is TRBJ1-5; D remains ambiguous. Per germline, CDR1 GTSNPN and CDR2 SVGIG (reference sequence). The CDR3 spans 13 residues. Trimming removed 4 bases at V and 0 bases at J, with 7 bases between. CDR3 DNA sequence: TGTGCCTGGAACATCGATAGCAATCAGCCCCAGCATTTT. This codes for CAWNIDSNQPQHF.

The chain uses TRBV2 and TRBJ2-5; TRBD1 is a possible D gene (7 bases). The CDR3 is 14 amino acids. Germline CDR1 SNHLY, CDR2 FYNNEI. The ends were cut back, 4 bases at V and 4 bases at J, with 13 bases in the middle. The CDR3 reads CASSARGARETQYF. DNA of the CDR3: TGTGCCAGCAGTGCCAGGGGGGCCCGAGAGACCCAGTACTTC.

The chain is built from TRBV27 and TRBJ1-4, with D uncertain. The germline V gene encodes CDR1 MNHEY and CDR2 SMNVEV (reference sequence). The CDR3 runs 17 residues. Trimming removed 7 bases from V and 6 bases from J, with 24 bases in between. CDR3: CASTPRASGGIYEKLFF. The CDR3 coding sequence is TGTGCCAGCACCCCCCGGGCTTCGGGCGGGATCTATGAAAAACTGTTTTTT.

V gene TRBV7-8 combines with J gene TRBJ2-4; D remains ambiguous. Germline CDR1 SGHVS, CDR2 FQNEAQ. This CDR3 is 14 amino acids long. With 2 bases removed from V and 5 bases from J, the gap between germline ends came to 10 bases. The CDR3 sequence: CASSLSNGQNIQYF. The CDR3 DNA follows: TGTGCCAGCAGCTTAAGTAACGGTCAAAACATTCAGTACTTC.

The chain joins TRBV9 to TRBJ2-5; perhaps TRBD1 as D (6 bases). The CDR3 totals 13 residues. Germline lookup yields CDR1 SGDLS and CDR2 YYNGEE. V lost 0 bases to trimming and J lost 7 bases, with 10 bases between them. The CDR3 coding sequence is TGTGCCAGCAGCGTAGGGACAGTGGGGACCCAGTACTTC. It specifies CASSVGTVGTQYF. The full variable domain, in which reference TRBV9 and TRBJ2-5 provide the parts outside the CDR3, is DSGVTQTPKHLITATGQRVTLRCSPRSGDLSVYWYQQSLDQGLQFLIQYYNGEERAKGNILERFSAQQFPDLHSELNLSSLELGDSALYFCASSVGTVGTQYFGPGTRLLVL.

This chain joins TRBV5-1 and TRBJ2-5; a weak D match, TRBD1 (6 bases). With 4 bases removed from V and 1 base from J, the gap between germline ends came to 11 bases. This CDR3 has 14 amino acids. Per the germline V gene, CDR1 is SGHRS and CDR2 is YFSETQ. CDR3 bases: TGCGCCAGCAGCACAGGGACGGTCCAAGAGACCCAGTACTTC. Translating gives CASSTGTVQETQYF. Together with reference TRBV5-1 and TRBJ2-5, the CDR3 gives the full variable domain: KAGVTQTPRYLIKTRGQQVTLSCSPISGHRSVSWYQQTPGQGLQFLFEYFSETQRNKGNFPGRFSGRQFSNSRSEMNVSTLELGDSALYLCASSTGTVQETQYFGPGTRLLVL.

The V and J genes are TRBV28 and TRBJ2-2, with unresolved D. Germline assignment: CDR1 MDHEN and CDR2 SYDVKM. CDR3 length: 16 residues. Between the trimmed V and J ends, which lost 8 bases and 0 bases, there was a span of 16 bases. CDR3 amino acids: CASQYRGNANTGELFF. In DNA, the CDR3 is TGTGCCAGCCAGTATAGAGGTAACGCGAACACCGGGGAGCTGTTTTTT. The full variable domain, with the rest looked up from reference TRBV28 and TRBJ2-2, is DVKVTQSSRYLVKRTGEKVFLECVQDMDHENMFWYRQDPGLGLRLIYFSYDVKMKEKGDIPEGYSVSREKKERFSLILESASTNQTSMYLCASQYRGNANTGELFFGEGSRLTVL.

This chain links TRBV5-1 with TRBJ2-5, with 10 bases matching TRBD2. Trimming removed 0 bases from V and 5 bases from J; junction bases left unmatched: 7. The CDR3 consists of 16 residues. Germline V gene sequence: CDR1 SGHRS, CDR2 YFSETQ. The CDR3 bases are TGCGCCAGCAGCTTGGTACTAGCGGGGCAAAGCGAGACCCAGTACTTC. Translating it yields CASSLVLAGQSETQYF.

This chain uses TRBV6-5 with TRBJ2-7; D is possibly TRBD1 (6 bases). Trimming left V 4 bases short and J 7 bases short, with 14 bases between. This CDR3 contains 13 residues. Germline V gene lookup returns CDR1 MNHEY and CDR2 SVGAGI. As DNA, the CDR3 is TGTGCCAGCAGTTCTCCAGGGGTGGGGGAGCAGTACTTC. Amino acids: CASSSPGVGEQYF.

The chain links TRBV15 to TRBJ1-5; D is undetermined. V was clipped by 3 bases and J by 7 bases, with 7 bases between them. This CDR3 contains 12 residues. CDR1 LNHNV and CDR2 YYDKDF come from the germline V gene (reference sequence). In DNA, the CDR3 is TGTGCCACCAGCAGGACACGACAGCCCCAGCATTTT. It codes for CATSRTRQPQHF.

V and J are TRBV28 and TRBJ1-4; 7 bases are shared with TRBD1. CDR3 length equals 14 residues. V trimming: 5 bases; J trimming: 0 bases; junction bases outside the gene matches: 0. The germline V gene has CDR1 MDHEN and CDR2 SYDVKM. The CDR3 reads CASSQGATNEKLFF. CDR3 DNA sequence: TGTGCCAGCAGTCAGGGGGCAACTAATGAAAAACTGTTTTTT.

The chain recombines TRBV18 with TRBJ2-1; D is unclear. The germline V and J ends were trimmed by 3 bases and 6 bases, with 12 bases remaining between them. The germline V gene encodes CDR1 KGHSH and CDR2 LQKENI. This CDR3 contains 14 residues. CDR3 nucleotides: TGTGCCAGCTCACCCGAGCCAACCGCCAATGAGCAGTTCTTC. This translates into CASSPEPTANEQFF.

CDR3 residues: CASSVAGGGLNEQYF. CDR3 bases: TGTGCCAGCAGCGTAGCGGGGGGGGGCCTAAACGAGCAGTACTTC. The V call is TRBV9, the J call TRBJ2-7; 8 bases are a match to TRBD2. This CDR3 is 15 amino acids long. V gave up 0 bases and J gave up 5 bases; unmatched junction bases: 7. The germline V gene encodes CDR1 SGDLS and CDR2 YYNGEE.

The chain's CDR3 is CAISALAGGAYSNEQFF. CDR3 in DNA: TGTGCCATCTCGGCACTAGCGGGAGGAGCGTATAGTAATGAGCAGTTCTTC. The chain employs TRBV10-3 and TRBJ2-1; 12 bases line up with TRBD2. CDR3 size: 17 residues. V lost 8 bases to trimming and J lost 7 bases; unmatched junction nucleotides: 15. Germline-derived CDR1 and CDR2 are ENHRY and SYGVKD.

A single count supports this clone. The chain has TRBV27 and TRBJ2-3; perhaps TRBD1 as D (5 bases). Between the trimmed V and J ends, which lost 2 bases and 5 bases, there was a span of 11 bases. The CDR3 runs 14 residues. Germline V gives CDR1 MNHEY, CDR2 SMNVEV (reference sequence). DNA for the CDR3: TGTGCCAGCAGTTTACATGGGGCCCAAGATACGCAGTATTTT. Amino acids: CASSLHGAQDTQYF.

This clone was found a few times. V and J are TRBV28 and TRBJ1-6; 7 bases map to TRBD1. The germline V gene encodes CDR1 MDHEN and CDR2 SYDVKM. This CDR3 has 17 amino acids. V shed 3 bases and J 1 base; nucleotides not matched to a gene: 6. This CDR3 reads CASSFFTGVSYNSPLHF. CDR3 coding DNA: TGTGCCAGCAGTTTCTTCACAGGGGTGTCCTATAATTCACCCCTCCACTTT.

With regard to this clone: A read error may account for a junction end that differs from germline. In the same sample, other DNA sequences code for this CDR3. The chain links TRBV18 to TRBJ2-2, with TRBD1 matching 8 bases. The CDR3 has 15 residues. Per germline, CDR1 KGHSH and CDR2 LQKENI. Here the CDR3 DNA reads TGTGCCAGCTCACCCGGGACAGGACCTACCGGGGAACTGTTTTTT. Residues: CASSPGTGPTGELFF.

The V gene is TRBV5-1, the J gene TRBJ2-1; 7 bases agree with TRBD2. Germline loops: CDR1 SGHRS, CDR2 YFSETQ. CDR3 size: 14 residues. The junction had 2 bases not matched to a gene; V was cut back by 5 bases and J by 0 bases. The CDR3 here is CASRGGFSYNEQFF. For the CDR3, the DNA is TGCGCCAGCAGGGGGGGGTTCTCCTACAATGAGCAGTTCTTC. Filled out from reference TRBV5-1 and TRBJ2-1, the complete variable domain reads KAGVTQTPRYLIKTRGQQVTLSCSPISGHRSVSWYQQTPGQGLQFLFEYFSETQRNKGNFPGRFSGRQFSNSRSEMNVSTLELGDSALYLCASRGGFSYNEQFFGPGTRLTVL.

The chain links TRBV28 to TRBJ2-7; D might be TRBD2 (5 bases). The CDR3 runs 14 residues. Germline V gives CDR1 MDHEN, CDR2 SYDVKM. V shed 3 bases and J shed 4 bases, with 13 bases lying between them. In nucleotides, the CDR3 is TGTGCCAGCAGTTTGTGGGGAGCTGCATACGAGCAGTACTTC. Translation: CASSLWGAAYEQYF.

The chain combines TRBV12-3 or TRBV12-4 with TRBJ2-1; perhaps TRBD2 as D (6 bases). V was clipped by 6 bases and J by 9 bases, with 12 bases between them. This CDR3 contains 12 residues. The CDR3 sequence: CASSLLASEQFF. In DNA form, the CDR3 reads TGTGCCAGCAGCCTGCTAGCGAGTGAGCAGTTCTTC.

The V gene is TRBV6-2 or TRBV6-3, the J gene TRBJ2-1; the D gene is possibly TRBD1 (6 bases). V was trimmed by 5 bases and J by 4 bases, leaving 15 bases between them. CDR3 length: 15 residues. The V gene's germline CDR1 is MNHEY and CDR2 SVGEGT. The CDR3, as DNA: TGTGCCAGCAGTCCCCCAGCAAGGGGGTACAATGAGCAGTTCTTC. The encoded protein is CASSPPARGYNEQFF.

This chain connects TRBV10-1 to TRBJ2-2; D not resolved. The CDR3 spans 14 residues. Between the trimmed V and J ends, which lost 5 bases and 1 base, there was a span of 8 bases. The germline gives CDR1 WNHNN, CDR2 SYGVQD (reference sequence). The CDR3 loop is CASSRVLNTGELFF. The CDR3 bases are TGCGCCAGCAGTCGGGTCTTGAACACCGGGGAGCTGTTTTTT.

This rearrangement joins TRBV29-1 to TRBJ1-4; no clear D gene. The length of the CDR3 is 12 residues. Germline loops: CDR1 SQVTM, CDR2 ANQGSEA. V was trimmed by 4 bases and J by 6 bases, leaving 9 bases between them. The CDR3 nucleotides are TGCAGCGTTGTAAGAGAGGATGAAAAACTGTTTTTT. Its translation: CSVVREDEKLFF.